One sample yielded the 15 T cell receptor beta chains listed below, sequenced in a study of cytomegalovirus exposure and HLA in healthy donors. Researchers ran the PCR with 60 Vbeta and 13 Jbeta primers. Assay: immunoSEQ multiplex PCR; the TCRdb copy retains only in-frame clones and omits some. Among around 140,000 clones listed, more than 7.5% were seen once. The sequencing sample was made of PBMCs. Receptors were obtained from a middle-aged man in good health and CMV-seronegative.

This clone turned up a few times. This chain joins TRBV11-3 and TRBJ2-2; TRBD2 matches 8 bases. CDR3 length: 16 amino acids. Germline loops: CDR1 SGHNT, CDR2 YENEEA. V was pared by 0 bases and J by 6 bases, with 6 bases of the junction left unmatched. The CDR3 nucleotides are TGTGCCAGCAGCTTAGACAGCGGGAGACGGGCCGGGGAGCTGTTTTTT. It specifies CASSLDSGRRAGELFF.

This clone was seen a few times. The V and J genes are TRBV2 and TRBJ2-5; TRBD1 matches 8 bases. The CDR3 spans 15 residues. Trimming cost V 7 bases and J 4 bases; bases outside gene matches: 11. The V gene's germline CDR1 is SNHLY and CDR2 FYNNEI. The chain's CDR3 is CASIYRDRIGETQYF. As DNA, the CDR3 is TGTGCCAGCATTTACAGGGACAGGATCGGAGAGACCCAGTACTTC.

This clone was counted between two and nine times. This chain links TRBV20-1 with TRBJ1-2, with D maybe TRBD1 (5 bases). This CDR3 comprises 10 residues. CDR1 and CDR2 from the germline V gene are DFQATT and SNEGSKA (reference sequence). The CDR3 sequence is CNVGQDGYTF. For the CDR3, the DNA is TGCAATGTGGGGCAAGATGGCTACACCTTC.

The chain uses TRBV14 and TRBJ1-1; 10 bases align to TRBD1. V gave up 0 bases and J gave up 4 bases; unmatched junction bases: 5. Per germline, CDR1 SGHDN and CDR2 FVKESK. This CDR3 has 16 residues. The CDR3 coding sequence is TGTGCCAGCAGCCAAGAGACAGGGGGCCTCGGCACTGAAGCTTTCTTT. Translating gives CASSQETGGLGTEAFF.

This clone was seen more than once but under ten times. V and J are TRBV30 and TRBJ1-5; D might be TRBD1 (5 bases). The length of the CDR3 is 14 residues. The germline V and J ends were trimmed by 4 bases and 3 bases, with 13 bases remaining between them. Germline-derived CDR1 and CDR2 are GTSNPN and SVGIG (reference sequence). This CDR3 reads CAWTRAGNNQPQHF. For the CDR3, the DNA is TGTGCCTGGACCCGCGCAGGGAACAATCAGCCCCAGCATTTT. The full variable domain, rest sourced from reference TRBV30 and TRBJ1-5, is SQTIHQWPATLVQPVGSPLSLECTVEGTSNPNLYWYRQAAGRGLQLLFYSVGIGQISSEVPQNLSASRPQDRQFILSSKKLLLSDSGFYLCAWTRAGNNQPQHFGDGTRLSIL.

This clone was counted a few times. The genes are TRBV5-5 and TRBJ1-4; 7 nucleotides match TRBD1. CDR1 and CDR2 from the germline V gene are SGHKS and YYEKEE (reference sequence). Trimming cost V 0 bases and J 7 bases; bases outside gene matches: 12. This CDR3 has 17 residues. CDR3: CASSLGTGATVSEKLFF. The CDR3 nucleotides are TGTGCCAGCAGCTTGGGAACAGGGGCGACCGTTAGTGAAAAACTGTTTTTT.

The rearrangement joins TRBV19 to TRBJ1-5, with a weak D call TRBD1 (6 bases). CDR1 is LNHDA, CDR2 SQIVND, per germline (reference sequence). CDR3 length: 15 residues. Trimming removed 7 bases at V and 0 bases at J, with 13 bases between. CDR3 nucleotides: TGTGCCAGTATAGGGGACACTTATAGCAATCAGCCCCAGCATTTT. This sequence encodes CASIGDTYSNQPQHF.

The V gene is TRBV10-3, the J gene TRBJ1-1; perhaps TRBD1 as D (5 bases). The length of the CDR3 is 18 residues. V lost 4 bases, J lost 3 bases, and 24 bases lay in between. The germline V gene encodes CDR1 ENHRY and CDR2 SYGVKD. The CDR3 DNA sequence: TGTGCCATCAGTGTGGAGGGGAGTTTGGCCCCTTTGGACACTGAAGCTTTCTTT. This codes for CAISVEGSLAPLDTEAFF.

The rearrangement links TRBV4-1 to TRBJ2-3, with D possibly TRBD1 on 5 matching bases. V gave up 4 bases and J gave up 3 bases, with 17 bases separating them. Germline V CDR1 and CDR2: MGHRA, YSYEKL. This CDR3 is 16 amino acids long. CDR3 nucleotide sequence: TGCGCCAGCAGCCGAGACAGACTTCAAGCTACAGATACGCAGTATTTT. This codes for CASSRDRLQATDTQYF.

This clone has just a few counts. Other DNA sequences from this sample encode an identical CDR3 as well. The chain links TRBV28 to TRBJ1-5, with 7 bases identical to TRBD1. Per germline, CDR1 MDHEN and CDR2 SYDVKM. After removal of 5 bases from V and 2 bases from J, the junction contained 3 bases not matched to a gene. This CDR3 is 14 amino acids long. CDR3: CASSPGQGNQPQHF. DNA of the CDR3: TGTGCCAGCAGTCCAGGACAGGGCAATCAGCCCCAGCATTTT.

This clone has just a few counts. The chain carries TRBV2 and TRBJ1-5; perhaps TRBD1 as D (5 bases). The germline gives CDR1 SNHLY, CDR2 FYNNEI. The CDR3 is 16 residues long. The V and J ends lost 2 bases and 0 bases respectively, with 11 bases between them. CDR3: CASSENRGNSNQPQHF. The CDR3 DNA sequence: TGTGCCAGCAGTGAAAATCGGGGGAATAGCAATCAGCCCCAGCATTTT.

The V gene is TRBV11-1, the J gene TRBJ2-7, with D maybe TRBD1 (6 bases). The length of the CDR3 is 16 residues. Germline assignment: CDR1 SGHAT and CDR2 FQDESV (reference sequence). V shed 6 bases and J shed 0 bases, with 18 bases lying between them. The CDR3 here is CASSRNPDRTSYEQYF. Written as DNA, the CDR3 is TGTGCCAGCAGTCGAAATCCGGACAGAACCTCCTACGAGCAGTACTTC.

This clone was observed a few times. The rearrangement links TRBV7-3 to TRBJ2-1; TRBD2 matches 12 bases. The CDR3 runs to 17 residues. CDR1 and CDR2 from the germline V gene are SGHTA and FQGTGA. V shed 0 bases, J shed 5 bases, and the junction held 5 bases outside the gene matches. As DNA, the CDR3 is TGTGCCAGCAGCTTAACGCTAGCGGGGGGGATAAACAATGAGCAGTTCTTC. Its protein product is CASSLTLAGGINNEQFF.

This chain's CDR3 is CASSFSAGGYTGELFF. CDR3 in DNA: TGTGCCAGCAGCTTTTCAGCAGGGGGGTACACCGGGGAGCTGTTTTTT. V and J are TRBV11-3 and TRBJ2-2; tentatively, D is TRBD1 (7 bases). Germline CDR1 reads SGHNT; CDR2 reads YENEEA. The germline V and J ends were trimmed by 3 bases and 3 bases, with 14 bases remaining between them. This CDR3 is 16 amino acids long.

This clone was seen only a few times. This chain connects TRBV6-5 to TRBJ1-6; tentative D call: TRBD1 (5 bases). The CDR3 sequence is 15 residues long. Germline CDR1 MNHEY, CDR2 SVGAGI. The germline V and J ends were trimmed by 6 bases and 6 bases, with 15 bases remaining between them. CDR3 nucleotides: TGTGCCAGCAGCCTCGGGGGGTTGGGTAATTCACCCCTCCACTTT. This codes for CASSLGGLGNSPLHF.